This T cell receptor beta chain came from a study of blood T cells in healthy people across ages (dated by TCRdb to the mid-2010s). About the full investigation: In model experiments, template switching captured about one uniquely barcoded TCR beta cDNA molecule for every two T cells. Four age groups were formed from the donors: young (average 16 years), middle-aged (approximately 42), aged (around 68) and long-lived (around 80). Donors of different ages were randomly distributed across sequencing lanes to avoid experimental bias. For two donors (one aged 18 to 30 and one aged 80 or older), the study analyzed two additional independent replicas of 1 million unique cDNA reads from the same blood draw. To track age-related changes in TCR beta repertoire diversity, the study relied on deep sequencing normalized with unique cDNA molecular identifiers.

The paper's findings and limits, for the study overall: Because the CMV infection status of the donors was unknown, age-related changes in expanded clonotypes may potentially have been confounded. Observed TCR beta diversity per million T cells fell roughly linearly with age, and a significant reduction was already apparent by age about 43. Compared with the aged group, the long-lived group had more naive CD4+ T cells, fewer expanded clones and increased TCR diversity, a pattern suggesting age selection. Estimates of total diversity from one million sequenced T cells were regarded as lower bounds and underestimates. There was a strong correlation between observed TCR beta diversity and the percentage of naive T cells measured by flow cytometry. Bulk unsorted PBMC profiling prevented conclusive comparison of naive and antigen-experienced compartments.

The library was generated by 5' RACE. Data came from an Illumina HiSeq 2500. A second PCR of about 6 to 11 cycles was performed with a sample-barcoded 5' primer and a J-beta primer mix. A template-switch 5' adaptor carrying 12 random nucleotides introduced a unique molecular identifier onto each TCR beta cDNA molecule. At least 2.5 million CDR3-containing paired-end reads were obtained from each sample. First-strand cDNA synthesis was performed from all RNA using the Mint cDNA synthesis kit, with priming by a TRBC-specific oligonucleotide. After uracil-DNA glycosylase treatment, a first 18-cycle PCR used universal primers M1SS and BC2_uni_R on all cDNA. Regarding the original processing steps: Normalization of each sample was performed by random selection of 1 million high-quality reads, each carrying a distinct molecular identifier. Reads with shared molecular identifiers were discarded instead of being binned into consensus sequences. MiTCR, run with a Q25 quality threshold and the strictest error-elimination algorithm, handled CDR3 identification, clonotype clustering and error correction. Lower-bound total TCR beta diversity was estimated with a nonparametric unseen species model using Euler transformation. TCRdb took the public reads, trimmed them with fastp at Q25, ran MiXCR for clone calling and kept in-frame beta chains. Duplicate CDR3 protein sequences are folded into a single record with the most common DNA and genes. None of the V and J calls come from the authors' own analysis; TCRdb made them. This sample is represented by roughly 900,000 distinct CDR3 sequences; around 46% of them were singletons. Jointly, the top ten make up roughly an eighth of the sample.

With respect to this clonotype: The antigen it recognizes is unknown. At one boundary the junction diverges from the germline segment, which might be a read error.

Via the germline V gene, CDR1 is SGHTA and CDR2 FQGNSA. The CDR3 runs 14 amino acids, cysteine and phenylalanine included. Here the CDR3 DNA is all that survives: 42 bases in frame from base 1. The donors were around 39 Caucasian individuals from Russia, aged roughly 6 to 100 years, who were systemically healthy. Each donor gave roughly 11 milliliters of peripheral blood, drawn into EDTA-treated Vacutainer tubes. PBMCs were isolated by Ficoll-Paque density-gradient centrifugation, with at least 6 million obtained per sample. Total RNA, at least 5 micrograms per sample, was extracted from PBMCs with Trizol reagent. For every donor, an aliquot of PBMCs went through flow cytometry to measure the percentages of naive CD45RAhigh/CD27high T cells.

Sequenced material: blood. The rearrangement joined TRBV7-2 to TRBJ2-4, with 7 bases in between that match TRBD1. The receptor's source is a man aged 30 to 39 in good health. The nucleotides read TGTGCCGGCAGCCAAGACAGGGCCCGAAACATTCAGTACTTC. Translated, this is CAGSQDRARNIQYF. The reference TRBV7-2 and TRBJ2-4 proteins fill in what lies around the CDR3, so the full variable domain reads GAGVSQSPSNKVTEKGKDVELRCDPISGHTALYWYRQSLGQGLEFLIYFQGNSAPDKSGLPSDRFSAERTGGSVSTLTIQRTQQEDSAVYLCAGSQDRARNIQYFGAGTRLSVL.